Shown below are 5 T cell receptor beta chains from a single sample sequenced in a study of cytomegalovirus exposure and HLA in healthy donors. The PCR ran on 60 Vbeta and 13 Jbeta primers. Here immunoSEQ multiplex PCR was the method, and the copy in TCRdb shows in-frame clones only, minus some. The sample includes 150,000 to 200,000 clones, 75% seen only once; the top ten take over 4.5%. Sequenced sample: PBMCs. The source of these receptors is a male donor in good health and CMV-seronegative.

This clone was seen only a few times. The chain recombines TRBV5-4 with TRBJ2-5; D is possibly TRBD1 (6 bases). The DNA matches TRBJ2-7 better at its end, which makes the J call doubtful. CDR3 length equals 14 residues. Looked up from germline, CDR1 is SGHNT and CDR2 is YYREEE (reference sequence). CDR3 DNA sequence: TGTGCCAGCAGCTTACAGGGCGTCCCCTACGAGCAGTACTTC. Translated: CASSLQGVPYEQYF.

V gene TRBV27 combines with J gene TRBJ1-2, with TRBD1 identical over 7 bases. This CDR3 region has 12 residues. Germline V gene lookup returns CDR1 MNHEY and CDR2 SMNVEV (reference sequence). With 2 bases clipped from V and 7 bases from J, the junction kept 1 base outside the gene matches. CDR3 coding DNA: TGTGCCAGCAGTTTACAGGGGGTTGGCTACACCTTC. Translation gives CASSLQGVGYTF.

V usage is TRBV21-1 and J usage is TRBJ2-7; the table's D call, TRBD2, was not checked against the DNA. TRBV21-1 is given as a pseudogene. The CDR3 has 15 residues. The CDR3 loop reads CAITKTGGLLYEQYF. As DNA, the CDR3 is TGTGCCATCACGAAAACGGGGGGGCTACTCTACGAGCAGTACTTC.

A remark on this clone: The same CDR3 also results from other DNA sequences found in this sample. The rearrangement uses TRBV21-1 and TRBJ1-2; TRBD1 is taken as the D call from the table, unchecked against the DNA. TRBV21-1 is noted as a pseudogene. The CDR3 covers 15 residues. The CDR3 DNA reads TGTGCCAGCAGCACTAGGACAGGGGGAACAAATGGCTACACCTTC. Translating gives CASSTRTGGTNGYTF.

This chain uses TRBV5-4 with TRBJ1-4; 8 nucleotides agree with TRBD1. This CDR3 contains 15 residues. With V trimmed by 4 bases and J by 7 bases, 9 bases remained unmatched. CDR1 and CDR2 from the germline V gene are SGHNT and YYREEE (reference sequence). CDR3 nucleotides: TGTGCCAGCAGCCCGAAAACAGGGGGACGTGAAAAACTGTTTTTT. This codes for CASSPKTGGREKLFF.